This T cell receptor (beta chain) was recorded in a study of blood T cells in healthy people across ages. Overall study findings and caveats: Naive T cell percentage strongly correlated with TCR beta diversity.

This clonotype was seen a single time. The antigen is unknown. At one end, the junction sequence differs from germline, possibly due to a read error. Isolation of PBMCs gave at least 6 million cells per sample. Total RNA, at least 6 micrograms per sample, was extracted from PBMCs. The authors ran a second PCR of roughly 6 to 12 cycles using a sample-barcoded 5' primer and a J-beta primer mix. TCRdb re-called the 5' RACE reads with MiXCR, one entry per CDR3 protein. The sample holds about 1.8 million distinct CDR3 sequences, 49% seen once. This clonotype was sampled from a woman aged 40 to 55 in good health. Sequencing was performed on blood.

In nucleotides, the CDR3 is TGTGTCAGCAGCTTAGCCACCTCCTACGAGCAGTACTTC. It is translated as CVSSLATSYEQYF. The chain combines TRBV7-8 with TRBJ2-7; D remains unclear. The germline V gene has CDR1 SGHVS and CDR2 FQNEAQ. This CDR3 comprises 13 residues.